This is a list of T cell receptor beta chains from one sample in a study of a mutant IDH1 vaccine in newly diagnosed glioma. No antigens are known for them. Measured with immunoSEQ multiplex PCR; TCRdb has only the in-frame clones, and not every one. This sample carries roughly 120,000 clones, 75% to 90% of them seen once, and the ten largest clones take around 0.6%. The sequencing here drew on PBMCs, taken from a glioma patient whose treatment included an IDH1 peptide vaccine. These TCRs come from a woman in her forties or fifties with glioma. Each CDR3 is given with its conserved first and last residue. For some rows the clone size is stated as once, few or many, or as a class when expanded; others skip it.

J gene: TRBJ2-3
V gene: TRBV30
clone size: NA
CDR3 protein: CAWRGVRDTQYF

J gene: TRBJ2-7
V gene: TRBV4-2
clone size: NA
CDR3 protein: CASSLGLAGSYEQYF

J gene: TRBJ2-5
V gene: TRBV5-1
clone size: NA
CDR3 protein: CASSLWRQETQYF

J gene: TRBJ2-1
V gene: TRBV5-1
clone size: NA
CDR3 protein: CASSPTGGYNEQFF

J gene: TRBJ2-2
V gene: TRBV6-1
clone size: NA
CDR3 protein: CASSEHNPWTSGTGELFF

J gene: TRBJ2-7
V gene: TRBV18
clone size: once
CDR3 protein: CASSPEASAMTYEQYF

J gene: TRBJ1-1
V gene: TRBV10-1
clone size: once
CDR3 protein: CASSLIRGCANTEAFF

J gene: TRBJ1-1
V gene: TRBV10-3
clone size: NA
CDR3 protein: CAISESVLRTLNTEAFF

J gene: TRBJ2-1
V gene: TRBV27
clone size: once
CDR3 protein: CASSSDRSSYNEQFF

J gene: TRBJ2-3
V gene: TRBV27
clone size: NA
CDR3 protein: CASSPGVAGTDTQYF

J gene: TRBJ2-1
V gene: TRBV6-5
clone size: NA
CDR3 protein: CASSPLGPRNEQFF

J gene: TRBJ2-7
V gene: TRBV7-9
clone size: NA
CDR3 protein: CASSFGGSYEQYF

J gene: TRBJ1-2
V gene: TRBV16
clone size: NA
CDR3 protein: CASSGTGKDGYTF

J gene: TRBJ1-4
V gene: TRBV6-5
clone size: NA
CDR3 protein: CASNTGQGEGEKLFF

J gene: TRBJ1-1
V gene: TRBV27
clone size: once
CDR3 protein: CASSFGGQTEAFF

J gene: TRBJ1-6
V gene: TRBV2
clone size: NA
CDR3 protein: CARQAPYNSPLHF

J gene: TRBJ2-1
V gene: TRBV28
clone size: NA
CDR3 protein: CASSRFMAAEQFF

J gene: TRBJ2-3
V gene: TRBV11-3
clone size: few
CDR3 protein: CASSPGTSGRVDTQYF

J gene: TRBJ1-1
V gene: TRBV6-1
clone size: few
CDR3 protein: CASVGQVNTEAFF

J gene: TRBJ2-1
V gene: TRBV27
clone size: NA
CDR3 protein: CASSGTDPRNEQFF

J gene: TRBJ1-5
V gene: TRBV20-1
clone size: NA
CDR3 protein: CSARAGISMHF

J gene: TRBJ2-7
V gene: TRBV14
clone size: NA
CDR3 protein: CASSQGSGGTYEQYF

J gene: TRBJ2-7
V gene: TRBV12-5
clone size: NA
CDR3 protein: CASGLVRDNPTEQYF

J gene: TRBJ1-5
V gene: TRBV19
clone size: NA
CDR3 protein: CASSRQGAGNQPQHF

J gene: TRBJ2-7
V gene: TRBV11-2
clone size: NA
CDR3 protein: CASSLGGLYEQYF

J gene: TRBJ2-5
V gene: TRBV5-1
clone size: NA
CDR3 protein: CASSRIYRETQYF

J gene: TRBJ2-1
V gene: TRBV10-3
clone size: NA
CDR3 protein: CAISESVTGRRDEQFF

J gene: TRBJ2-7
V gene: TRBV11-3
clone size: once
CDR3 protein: CASSPGRGSYEQYF

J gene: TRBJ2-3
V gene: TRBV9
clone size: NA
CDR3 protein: CASSPVALADTQYF

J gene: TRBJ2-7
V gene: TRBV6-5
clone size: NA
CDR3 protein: CASSPQADRAYEQYF

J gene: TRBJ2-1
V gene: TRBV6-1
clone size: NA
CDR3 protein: CASKSGQNYNEQFF

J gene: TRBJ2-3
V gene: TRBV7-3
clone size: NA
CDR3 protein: CASSLSASGNRDTQYF

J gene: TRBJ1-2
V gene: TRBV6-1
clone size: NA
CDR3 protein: CASSEADFYGYTF

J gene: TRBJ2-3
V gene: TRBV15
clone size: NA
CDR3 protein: CATSRVLAHTDTQYF

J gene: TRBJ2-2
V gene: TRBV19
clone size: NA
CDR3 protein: CASERRGRMFTGELFF

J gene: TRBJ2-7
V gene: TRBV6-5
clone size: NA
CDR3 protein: CASSYSPRGAYEQYF

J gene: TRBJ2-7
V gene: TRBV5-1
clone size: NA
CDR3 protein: CASSPGWGQGSSYEQYF

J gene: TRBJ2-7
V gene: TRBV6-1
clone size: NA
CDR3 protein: CASGGPARVVYEQYF

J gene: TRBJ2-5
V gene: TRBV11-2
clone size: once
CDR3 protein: CASRTFQETQYF

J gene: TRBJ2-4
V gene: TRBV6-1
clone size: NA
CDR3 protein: CASTGGQGAKNIQYF

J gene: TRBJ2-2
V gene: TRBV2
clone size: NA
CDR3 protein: CASRGRSGLAGETGELFF

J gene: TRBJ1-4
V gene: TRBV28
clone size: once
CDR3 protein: CASSLAIGRAASGKLFF